The 17 T cell receptor beta chains in this list originate from one sample, sequenced in a study of T cells in Graves' hyperthyroidism and ophthalmopathy. What was amplified from RNA transcripts were TCR beta CDR3 regions. The TCR CDR3 was amplified in a first-round RT-PCR using the HTBI primer set. Using its own MiXCR run on the multiplex PCR reads, TCRdb lists one record per CDR3 protein. Of more than 500,000 distinct CDR3 sequences in the sample, around 16% were seen once. Sequencing input: blood. Receptor source: a woman aged 30 to 39 with Graves' hyperthyroidism.

This chain links TRBV11-3 with TRBJ1-2, with 8 bases aligning to TRBD1. Looked up from germline, CDR1 is SGHNT and CDR2 is YENEEA. V shed 5 bases and J 7 bases; nucleotides not matched to a gene: 15. The CDR3 sequence is 16 residues long. The DNA of the CDR3 is TGTGCCAGCAGCGCCTACCTGGGACAGGATAAGGGTGGCTACACCTTC. This gives the protein CASSAYLGQDKGGYTF.

The DNA for the CDR3 is TGCAGTGCTAGTGGGGCTTCCTACGAGCAGTACTTC. This encodes CSASGASYEQYF. The chain recombines TRBV20-1 with TRBJ2-7, with D possibly TRBD1 on 5 matching bases. Germline V gene sequence: CDR1 DFQATT, CDR2 SNEGSKA (reference sequence). The CDR3 has 12 residues. Trimming removed 3 bases at V and 1 base at J, with 7 bases between.

Many counts were recorded for this clonotype. V gene TRBV28 combines with J gene TRBJ1-1; the match to TRBD1 covers 7 bases. The germline CDR1 and CDR2 sequences are MDHEN and SYDVKM. The length of the CDR3 is 15 residues. The junction had 8 bases not matched to a gene; V was cut back by 3 bases and J by 4 bases. The DNA for the CDR3 is TGTGCCAGCAGTTTCAGGGGGACGCGAGTCACTGAAGCTTTCTTT. Translation gives CASSFRGTRVTEAFF.

The chain recombines TRBV30 with TRBJ2-7; 11 bases fit TRBD2. CDR1 and CDR2 (germline): GTSNPN, SVGIG (reference sequence). This CDR3 contains 13 residues. Trimming at V came to 1 base and at J to 7 bases, leaving 3 bases not matched to a gene. The CDR3 DNA reads TGTGCCTGGAGTGCTAGCGGGAGGTGGGAGCAGTACTTC. It codes for CAWSASGRWEQYF.

This clonotype has at least ten counts. The CDR3 here is CSARDLRGTEAFF. CDR3 DNA: TGCAGTGCTAGAGATCTGAGAGGCACTGAAGCTTTCTTT. This rearrangement joins TRBV20-1 to TRBJ1-1; no definite D call. The germline CDR1 and CDR2 sequences are DFQATT and SNEGSKA (reference sequence). V was shortened by 0 bases and J by 4 bases, with 9 bases between the two germline ends. This CDR3 spans 13 amino acids.

At least ten counts were recorded for this clonotype. This chain uses TRBV5-1 with TRBJ1-4; a possible D gene is TRBD1 (5 bases). The CDR3 has 15 residues. Trimming stripped 1 base from V and 5 bases from J, with 12 bases between. CDR1 is SGHRS and CDR2 is YFSETQ in the germline V gene. The CDR3 region has the DNA TGCGCCAGCAGCTTGACCGGGACGGCGAATGAAAAACTGTTTTTT. It translates to CASSLTGTANEKLFF. The full variable domain, in which reference TRBV5-1 and TRBJ1-4 provide the parts outside the CDR3, is KAGVTQTPRYLIKTRGQQVTLSCSPISGHRSVSWYQQTPGQGLQFLFEYFSETQRNKGNFPGRFSGRQFSNSRSEMNVSTLELGDSALYLCASSLTGTANEKLFFGSGTQLSVL.

The chain links TRBV6-1 to TRBJ1-4; no reliable D call. The CDR3 runs 18 residues. Trimming took off 2 bases at V and 3 bases at J, with 19 bases between the two ends. The germline gives CDR1 MNHNS, CDR2 SASEGT. This CDR3 reads CASSEKGRIWFANEKLFF. The CDR3 bases are TGTGCCAGCAGTGAAAAAGGGCGCATTTGGTTCGCTAATGAAAAACTGTTTTTT.

This clonotype has only a few counts. The genes are TRBV18 and TRBJ2-1; D is uncertain. The CDR3 contains 16 residues. CDR1 is KGHSH, CDR2 LQKENI, per germline. Between the trimmed V and J ends, which lost 0 bases and 7 bases, there was a span of 16 bases. The CDR3, as DNA: TGTGCCAGCTCACCACCTCTGGCGGTGGTTGAAAATGAGCAGTTCTTC. Residues: CASSPPLAVVENEQFF.

This clonotype was found a few times. The V call is TRBV19, the J call TRBJ2-3; 7 nucleotides agree with TRBD1. From germline, CDR1 is LNHDA and CDR2 SQIVND (reference sequence). This CDR3 region has 15 residues. V dropped 5 bases and J dropped 0; count of bases not matched to a gene: 5. The CDR3 protein is CASSPGGVSTDTQYF. For the CDR3, the DNA is TGTGCCAGTAGTCCAGGGGGTGTTAGCACAGATACGCAGTATTTT.

In this sample, this clonotype turned up a few times. This chain uses TRBV15 with TRBJ1-2, with D perhaps matching TRBD1 (6 bases). The CDR3 consists of 16 residues. Germline V gives CDR1 LNHNV, CDR2 YYDKDF (reference sequence). Between the trimmed V and J ends, which lost 0 bases and 4 bases, there was a span of 15 bases. The CDR3 DNA is TGTGCCACCAGCAGAGACCTAACGGGGGGCGGCTATGGCTACACCTTC. Encoded protein: CATSRDLTGGGYGYTF.

This clonotype was picked up many times. The genes are TRBV28 and TRBJ2-1; D might be TRBD2 (6 bases). V gave up 7 bases and J gave up 0 bases, with 10 bases separating them. This CDR3 is built from 14 residues. Per germline, CDR1 MDHEN and CDR2 SYDVKM. The CDR3 nucleotides are TGTGCCAGCACGTTGGACTACTCCTACAATGAGCAGTTCTTC. The encoded protein is CASTLDYSYNEQFF.

This clonotype was counted only a few times. The J gene is TRBJ2-2, the V gene TRBV20-1; D gene unclear. Germline V gene lookup returns CDR1 DFQATT and CDR2 SNEGSKA (reference sequence). V lost 6 bases and J lost 7, with 12 bases in between. The CDR3 extends over 12 amino acids. CDR3 amino acids: CSAPGPVGELFF. In DNA, the CDR3 is TGCAGTGCGCCGGGCCCGGTCGGGGAGCTGTTTTTT.

This clonotype was counted many times. The chain is built from TRBV12-3 or TRBV12-4 and TRBJ2-7, with D perhaps matching TRBD1 (5 bases). The CDR3 covers 14 residues. The ends were cut back, 8 bases at V and 6 bases at J, with 20 bases in the middle. CDR3: CASRVRGHSGEQYF. The CDR3 coding sequence is TGTGCCAGCCGAGTAAGAGGACATTCAGGCGAGCAGTACTTC.

This clonotype was picked up many times. The V call is TRBV12-5, the J call TRBJ1-1, with D perhaps TRBD1 (6 bases). V lost 7 bases, J lost 4 bases, and 10 bases lay in between. Germline V gene data show CDR1 as LGHNT and CDR2 as FRNRAP. The CDR3 spans 12 residues. The CDR3 coding sequence is TGTGCTAGTGCAGGGGTGGGCACTGAAGCTTTCTTT. Its translation is CASAGVGTEAFF.

This chain links TRBV5-1 with TRBJ2-7, with D tentatively TRBD2 (6 bases). Germline CDR1 reads SGHRS; CDR2 reads YFSETQ. CDR3 length: 16 residues. Trimming pared 2 bases from V and 2 bases from J, leaving 17 bases between. For the CDR3, the DNA is TGCGCCAGCAGCTTTTTACCCGGCGGGACGACCTACGAGCAGTACTTC. This translates into CASSFLPGGTTYEQYF.

The genes are TRBV4-3 and TRBJ2-7; TRBD1 agrees at 9 bases. The CDR3 spans 14 residues. The V gene end was trimmed by 4 bases and the J gene end by 3 bases; junction bases not matched to a gene: 4. Looked up from germline, CDR1 is LGHNA and CDR2 is YSLEER. CDR3 sequence: CASSPADRGYEQYF. CDR3 coding DNA: TGCGCCAGCAGCCCAGCGGACAGGGGCTACGAGCAGTACTTC.

The chain combines TRBV5-4 with TRBJ2-2, with D possibly being TRBD1 or TRBD2 (5 bases each). Trimming took off 4 bases at V and 8 bases at J, with 15 bases between the two ends. Germline lookup yields CDR1 SGHNT and CDR2 YYREEE (reference sequence). This CDR3 spans 14 amino acids. Here the CDR3 DNA reads TGTGCCAGCAGCAATGGACGGGGCGGAGGGGAGCTGTTTTTT. Translation gives CASSNGRGGGELFF.